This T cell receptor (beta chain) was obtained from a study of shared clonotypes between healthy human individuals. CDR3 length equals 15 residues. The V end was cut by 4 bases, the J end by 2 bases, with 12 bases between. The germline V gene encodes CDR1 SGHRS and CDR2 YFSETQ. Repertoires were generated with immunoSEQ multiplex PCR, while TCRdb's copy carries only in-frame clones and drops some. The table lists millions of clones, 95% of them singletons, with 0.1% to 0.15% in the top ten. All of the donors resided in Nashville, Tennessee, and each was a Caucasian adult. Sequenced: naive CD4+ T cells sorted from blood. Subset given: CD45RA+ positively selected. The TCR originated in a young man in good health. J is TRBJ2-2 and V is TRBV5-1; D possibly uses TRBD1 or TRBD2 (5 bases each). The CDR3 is CASSPGRANTGELFF. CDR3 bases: TGCGCCAGCAGCCCGGGGCGTGCCAACACCGGGGAGCTGTTTTTT.